This T cell receptor beta chain appears in the sequencing data of a study of cytomegalovirus exposure and HLA in healthy donors. Turning to this clone: Its antigen is unknown.

CDR3 length: 15 amino acids. Germline loops: CDR1 MGHRA, CDR2 YSYEKL. V was cut by 4 bases and J by 2 bases, with 12 bases left in between. The PCR made use of 60 Vbeta and 13 Jbeta primers. Sequencing used immunoSEQ multiplex PCR; TCRdb keeps in-frame clones, though not all of them. Here the sample spans approximately 76,000 clones, about 80% being singletons. Notes on the study in general: In a later analysis, most CMV-associated TCR beta chains appeared HLA-restricted. The authors assumed roughly uniform sequencing depth across donors for presence/absence analyses. Among donors in an Asian-associated ancestry cluster, a later analysis reportedly found fewer N-insertions than the approximately 670-donor mean. A later examination showed that TCR association rates differed by HLA locus, with DRB1 most and HLA-C fewest.

Sequenced: PBMCs. This TCR came from a man aged 25-45 years in good health and CMV-seronegative. The chain is built from TRBV4-1 and TRBJ2-1; weak D call: TRBD2 (5 bases). The CDR3 region has the DNA TGCGCCAGCAGCCGGTTAGCGAATACCTACAATGAGCAGTTCTTC. It translates to CASSRLANTYNEQFF.